The T cell receptor (beta chain) under discussion was sequenced for a study of shared clonotypes between healthy human individuals. Study-wide results and limits: The small donor group covered limited genetic and exposure diversity.

Clones were sequenced by immunoSEQ multiplex PCR, and TCRdb holds only the in-frame ones, with some missing. The sample gives about 490,000 clones, 78% of which show up once; around 12% is in the top ten. The V segment lost 2 bases and the J segment 8 bases; nucleotides outside the gene matches: 7. The CDR3 has 15 residues. Germline V gives CDR1 SGHTA, CDR2 FQGNSA. About this clone itself: Its matching antigen is unknown.

The specimen was PBMCs. The sequence derives from a woman in her forties in good health. Some clones in this sample may be carry-over from other donors' samples. The chain joins TRBV7-2 to TRBJ1-4; 8 nucleotides agree with TRBD1. The CDR3 spells CASSLQGAQSEKLFF. The CDR3 region has the DNA TGTGCCAGCAGCTTACAGGGGGCGCAAAGCGAAAAACTGTTTTTT.